This T cell receptor (beta chain) was found in a study of blood T cells in healthy people across ages. Then a second PCR, running roughly 7 to 11 cycles, was carried out with a sample-barcoded 5' primer and a J-beta primer mix. TCRdb passed the 5' RACE reads through MiXCR, listing each CDR3 protein once. The sample carries fewer than 800,000 distinct CDR3 sequences, approximately 25% recorded once. CDR3 size: 15 residues. From germline, CDR1 is SGHTA and CDR2 FQGTGA. The V and J ends lost 5 bases and 0 bases respectively, with 8 bases between them. The same data also went into a second study, on T cells of mothers and their children.

This chain connects TRBV7-3 to TRBJ2-6; weak D call: TRBD1 (5 bases). The source is a boy younger than 18 in good health. Sequenced input: blood. In DNA, the CDR3 is TGTGCCAGCAGCCCCAGGGCCTCTGGGGCCAACGTCCTGACTTTC. This gives the protein CASSPRASGANVLTF.